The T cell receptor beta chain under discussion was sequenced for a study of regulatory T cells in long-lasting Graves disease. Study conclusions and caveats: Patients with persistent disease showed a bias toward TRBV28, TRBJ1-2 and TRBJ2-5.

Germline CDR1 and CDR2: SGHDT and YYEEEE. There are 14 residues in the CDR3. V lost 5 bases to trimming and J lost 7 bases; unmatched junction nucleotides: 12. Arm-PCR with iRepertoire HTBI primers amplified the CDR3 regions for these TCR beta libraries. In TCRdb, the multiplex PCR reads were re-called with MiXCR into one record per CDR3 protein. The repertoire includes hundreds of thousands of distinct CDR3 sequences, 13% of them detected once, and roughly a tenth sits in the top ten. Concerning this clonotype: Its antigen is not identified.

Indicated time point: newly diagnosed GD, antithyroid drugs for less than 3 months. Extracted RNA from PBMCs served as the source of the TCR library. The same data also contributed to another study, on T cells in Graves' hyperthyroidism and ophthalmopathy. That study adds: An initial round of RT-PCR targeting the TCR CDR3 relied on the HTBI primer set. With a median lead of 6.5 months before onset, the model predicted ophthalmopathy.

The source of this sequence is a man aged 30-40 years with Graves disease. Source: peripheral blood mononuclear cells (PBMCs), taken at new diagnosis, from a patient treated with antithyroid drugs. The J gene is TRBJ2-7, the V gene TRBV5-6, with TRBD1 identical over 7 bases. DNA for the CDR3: TGTGCCAGCAGACCGGGACAGCACCCCGGGGAGCAGTACTTC. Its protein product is CASRPGQHPGEQYF. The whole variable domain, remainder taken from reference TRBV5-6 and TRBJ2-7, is DAGVTQSPTHLIKTRGQQVTLRCSPKSGHDTVSWYQQALGQGPQFIFQYYEEEERQRGNFPDRFSGHQFPNYSSELNVNALLLGDSALYLCASRPGQHPGEQYFGPGTRLTVT.